This T cell receptor (beta chain) appears in the sequencing data of a study of T cell repertoires in cytomegalovirus infection (dated by TCRdb to about 2019). About the study as a whole: Alongside well-studied HLA-B-restricted epitopes, the peptide stimulations were aimed at recently identified HLA-C-restricted CMV epitopes, whose presentation resists viral immunomodulation. The HLA type of each donor mattered for the analysis, because public TCR beta signatures pointed to carriage of CMV infection along with the matching HLA type. Results and caveats for the whole study, not just this receptor: The ex vivo response was dominated by HLA-C-restricted CMV-specific TCR beta clonotypes, which also provided the single most frequent clonotype in two of eight donors. In both this cohort and an independent roughly 330-donor cohort, the cumulative frequency of public TCR beta family members distinguished carriers of CMV infection plus the relevant HLA type.

CDR1 and CDR2, per the germline V gene, are ENHRY and SYGVKD. Relative to germline, V is missing 2 bases and J is missing 8 bases, with 8 bases of the junction outside any gene match. From the cysteine up to the phenylalanine, the CDR3 has a length of 15 residues. The read is trimmed to its CDR3 DNA, 45 bases read in frame from base 1. The run used an Illumina HiSeq 1500. In-frame beta chains were kept once TCRdb had trimmed the public reads at Q25 with fastp and called clones with MiXCR. Rows are combined by CDR3 protein, so each entry shows the most common genes and DNA. For this sample the table gives 450,000 to 600,000 distinct CDR3 sequences, of which about 39% were detected only once. Of the sample, just under 45% is held by the ten largest clones. Sample treatment or condition, as interpreted from the label and publication: in vitro stimulation with specific CMV peptide epitopes to enrich CMV-specific T cells.

Details on this clonotype: What this receptor recognizes is not known. Per-nucleotide qualities are absent, and no much larger clonotype sits a single base away.

The sequencing used cultured PBMCs, collected from culture after CMV antigen stimulation. This receptor was taken from a human donor in good health (CMV status not recorded). Some clones in this sample may be carry-over from other donors' samples. The V and J segments used are TRBV10-3 and TRBJ2-1, with 8 bases in between that match TRBD2. The sequenced DNA: TGTGCCATCAGTGAGCGCGGGGTTAGCGGGGATGAGCAGTTCTTC. Translated, it reads CAISERGVSGDEQFF.